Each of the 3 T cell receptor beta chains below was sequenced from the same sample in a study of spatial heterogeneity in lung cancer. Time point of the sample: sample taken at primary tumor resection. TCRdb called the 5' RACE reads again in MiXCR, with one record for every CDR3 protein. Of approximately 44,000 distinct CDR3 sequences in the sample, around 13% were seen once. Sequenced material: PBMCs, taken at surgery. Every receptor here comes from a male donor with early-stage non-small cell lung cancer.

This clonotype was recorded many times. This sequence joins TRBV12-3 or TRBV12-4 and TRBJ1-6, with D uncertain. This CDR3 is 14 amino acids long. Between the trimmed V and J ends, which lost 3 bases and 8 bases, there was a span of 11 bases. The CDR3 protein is CASSLLGPDSPLHF. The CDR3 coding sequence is TGTGCCAGCAGTTTGTTGGGTCCGGATTCACCCCTCCACTTT.

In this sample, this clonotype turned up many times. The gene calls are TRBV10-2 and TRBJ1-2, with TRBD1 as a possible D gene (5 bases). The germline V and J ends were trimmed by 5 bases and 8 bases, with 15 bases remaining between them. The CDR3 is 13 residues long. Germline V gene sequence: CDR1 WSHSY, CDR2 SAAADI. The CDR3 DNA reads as TGCGCCAGCAGTACACTCGTTAGGGACGGCTACACCTTC. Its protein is CASSTLVRDGYTF.

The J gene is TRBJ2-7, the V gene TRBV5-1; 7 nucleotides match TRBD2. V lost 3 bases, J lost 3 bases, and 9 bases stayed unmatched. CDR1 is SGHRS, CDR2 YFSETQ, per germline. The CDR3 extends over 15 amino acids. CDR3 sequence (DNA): TGCGCCAGCAGCTCGGCCAGAGGCGGGGGCTACGAGCAGTACTTC. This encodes CASSSARGGGYEQYF.